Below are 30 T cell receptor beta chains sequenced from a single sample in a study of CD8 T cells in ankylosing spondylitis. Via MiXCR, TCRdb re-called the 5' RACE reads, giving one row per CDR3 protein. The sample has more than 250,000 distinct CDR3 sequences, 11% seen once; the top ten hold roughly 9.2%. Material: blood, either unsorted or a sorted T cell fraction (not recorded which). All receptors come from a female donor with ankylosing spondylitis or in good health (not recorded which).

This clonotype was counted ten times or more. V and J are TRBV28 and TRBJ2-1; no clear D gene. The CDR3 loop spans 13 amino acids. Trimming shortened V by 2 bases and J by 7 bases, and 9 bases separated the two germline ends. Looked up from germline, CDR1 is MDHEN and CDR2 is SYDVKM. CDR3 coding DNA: TGTGCCAGCAGTTTACTGCCCAGGAATGAGCAGTTCTTC. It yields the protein CASSLLPRNEQFF.

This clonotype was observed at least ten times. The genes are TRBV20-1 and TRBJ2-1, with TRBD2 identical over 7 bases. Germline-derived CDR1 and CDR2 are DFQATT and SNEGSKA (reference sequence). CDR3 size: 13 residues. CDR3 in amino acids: CTGVRESRNEQFF. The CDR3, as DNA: TGCACCGGGGTGCGGGAGAGCCGCAATGAGCAGTTCTTC.

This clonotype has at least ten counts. The CDR3 protein is CASSFQQENTGELFF. As DNA, the CDR3 is TGCGCCAGCAGCTTTCAACAGGAGAACACCGGGGAGCTGTTTTTT. The chain is built from TRBV5-1 and TRBJ2-2; TRBD1 might be the D (5 bases). From germline, CDR1 is SGHRS and CDR2 YFSETQ. V was pared by 2 bases and J by 1 base, with 9 bases between. The CDR3 has 15 residues.

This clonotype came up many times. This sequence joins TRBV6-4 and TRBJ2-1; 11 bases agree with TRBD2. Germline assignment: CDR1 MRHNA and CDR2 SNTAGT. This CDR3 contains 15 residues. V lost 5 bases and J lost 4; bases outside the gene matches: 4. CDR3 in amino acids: CASSPTSGGYNEQFF. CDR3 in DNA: TGTGCCAGCAGTCCAACTAGCGGGGGTTACAATGAGCAGTTCTTC.

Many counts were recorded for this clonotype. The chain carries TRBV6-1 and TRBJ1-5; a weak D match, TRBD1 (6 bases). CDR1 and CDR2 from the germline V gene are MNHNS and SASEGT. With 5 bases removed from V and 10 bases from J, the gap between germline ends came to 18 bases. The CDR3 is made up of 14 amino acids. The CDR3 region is CASSTTGIHSPQHF. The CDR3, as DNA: TGTGCCAGCAGTACCACAGGGATCCACAGCCCCCAGCATTTT.

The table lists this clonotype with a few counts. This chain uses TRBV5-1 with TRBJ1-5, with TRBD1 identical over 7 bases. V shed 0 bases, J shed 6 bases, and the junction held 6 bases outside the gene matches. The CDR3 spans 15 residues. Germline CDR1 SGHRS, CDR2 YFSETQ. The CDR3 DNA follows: TGCGCCAGCAGCTTGGGAGGGGACAGTTTTCAGCCCCAGCATTTT. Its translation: CASSLGGDSFQPQHF.

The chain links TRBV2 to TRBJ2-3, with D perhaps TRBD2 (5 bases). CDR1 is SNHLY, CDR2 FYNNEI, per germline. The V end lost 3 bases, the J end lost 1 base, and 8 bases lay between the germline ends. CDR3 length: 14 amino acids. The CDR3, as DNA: TGTGCCAGCAGTGACTTTAGCGGCACAGATACGCAGTATTTT. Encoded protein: CASSDFSGTDTQYF. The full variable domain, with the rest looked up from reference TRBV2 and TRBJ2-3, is EPEVTQTPSHQVTQMGQEVILRCVPISNHLYFYWYRQILGQKVEFLVSFYNNEISEKSEIFDDQFSVERPDGSNFTLKIRSTKLEDSAMYFCASSDFSGTDTQYFGPGTRLTVL.

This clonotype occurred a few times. The CDR3 bases are TGTGCCAGCAGTTTTGCTAGCGGGGGGGTGAACACCGGGGAGCTGTTTTTT. Its protein is CASSFASGGVNTGELFF. V gene TRBV12-3 or TRBV12-4 combines with J gene TRBJ2-2; 12 nucleotides match TRBD2. This CDR3 spans 17 amino acids. J was trimmed by 1 base and V by 3 bases; bases with no gene match: 3.

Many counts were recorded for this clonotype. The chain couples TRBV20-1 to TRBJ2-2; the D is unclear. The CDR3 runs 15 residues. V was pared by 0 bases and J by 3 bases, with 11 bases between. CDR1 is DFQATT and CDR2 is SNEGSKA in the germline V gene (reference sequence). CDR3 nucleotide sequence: TGCAGTGCTAGAGATCTAAGGGCCTACACCGGGGAGCTGTTTTTT. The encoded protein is CSARDLRAYTGELFF.

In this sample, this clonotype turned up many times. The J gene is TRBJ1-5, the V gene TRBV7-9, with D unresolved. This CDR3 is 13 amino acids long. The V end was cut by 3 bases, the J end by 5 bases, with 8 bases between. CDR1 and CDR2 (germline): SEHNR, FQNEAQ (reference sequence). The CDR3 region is CASSFSADQPQHF. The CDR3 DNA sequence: TGTGCCAGCAGCTTCAGTGCAGATCAGCCCCAGCATTTT.

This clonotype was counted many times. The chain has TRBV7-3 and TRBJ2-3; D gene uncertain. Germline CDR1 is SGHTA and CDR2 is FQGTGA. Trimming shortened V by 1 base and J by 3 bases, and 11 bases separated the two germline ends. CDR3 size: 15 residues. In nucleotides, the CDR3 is TGTGCCAGCAGCTTAAAGGGTCGAGGAACAGATACGCAGTATTTT. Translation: CASSLKGRGTDTQYF.

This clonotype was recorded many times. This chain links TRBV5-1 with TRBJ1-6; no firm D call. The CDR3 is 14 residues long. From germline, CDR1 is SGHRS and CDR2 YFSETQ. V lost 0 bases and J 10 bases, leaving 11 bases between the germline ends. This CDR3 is CASSLETVLSPLHF. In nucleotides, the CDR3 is TGCGCCAGCAGCTTGGAAACGGTTCTATCACCCCTCCACTTT.

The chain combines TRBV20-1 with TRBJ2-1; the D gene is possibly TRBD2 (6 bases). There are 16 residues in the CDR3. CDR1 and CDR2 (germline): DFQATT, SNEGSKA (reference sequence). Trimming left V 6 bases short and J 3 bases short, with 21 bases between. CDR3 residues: CSASSPGLKNYNEQFF. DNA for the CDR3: TGCAGTGCCTCATCACCGGGACTTAAAAACTACAATGAGCAGTTCTTC.

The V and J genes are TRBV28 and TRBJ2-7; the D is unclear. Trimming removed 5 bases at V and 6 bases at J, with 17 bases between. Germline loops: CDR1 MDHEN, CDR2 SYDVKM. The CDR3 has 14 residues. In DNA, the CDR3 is TGTGCCAGCAGTCTCCGTGATCACGCCCGCGAGCAGTACTTC. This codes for CASSLRDHAREQYF.

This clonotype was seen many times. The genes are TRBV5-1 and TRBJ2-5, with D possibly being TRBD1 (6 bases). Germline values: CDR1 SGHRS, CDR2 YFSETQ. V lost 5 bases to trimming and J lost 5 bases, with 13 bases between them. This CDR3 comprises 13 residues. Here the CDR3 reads CASRRGNGETQYF. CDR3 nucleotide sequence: TGCGCCAGCAGAAGGGGGAACGGGGAGACCCAGTACTTC. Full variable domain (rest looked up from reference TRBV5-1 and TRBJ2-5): KAGVTQTPRYLIKTRGQQVTLSCSPISGHRSVSWYQQTPGQGLQFLFEYFSETQRNKGNFPGRFSGRQFSNSRSEMNVSTLELGDSALYLCASRRGNGETQYFGPGTRLLVL.

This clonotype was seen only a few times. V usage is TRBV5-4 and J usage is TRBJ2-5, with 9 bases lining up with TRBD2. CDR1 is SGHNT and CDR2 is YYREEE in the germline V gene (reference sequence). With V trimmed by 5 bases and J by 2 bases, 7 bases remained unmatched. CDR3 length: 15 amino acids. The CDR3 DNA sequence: TGTGCCAGCAGTCCGGCGCTAGCGGGGCAAGAGACCCAGTACTTC. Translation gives CASSPALAGQETQYF. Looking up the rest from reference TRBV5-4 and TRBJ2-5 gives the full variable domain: ETGVTQSPTHLIKTRGQQVTLRCSSQSGHNTVSWYQQALGQGPQFIFQYYREEENGRGNFPPRFSGLQFPNYSSELNVNALELDDSALYLCASSPALAGQETQYFGPGTRLLVL.

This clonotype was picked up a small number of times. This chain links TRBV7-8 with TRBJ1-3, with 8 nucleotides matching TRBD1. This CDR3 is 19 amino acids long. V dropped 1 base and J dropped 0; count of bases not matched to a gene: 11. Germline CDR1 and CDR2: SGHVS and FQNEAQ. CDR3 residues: CASSLEVRGRISSGNTIYF. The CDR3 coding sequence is TGTGCCAGCAGCTTAGAGGTCAGGGGGCGGATTAGCTCTGGAAACACCATATATTTT.

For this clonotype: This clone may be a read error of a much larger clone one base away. The CDR3 sequence: CSAGGGLARYNEQFF. In DNA form, the CDR3 reads TGCAGCGCTGGAGGGGGACTAGCGAGATACAATGAGCAGTTCTTC. The genes are TRBV29-1 and TRBJ2-1; TRBD2 matches at 10 bases. V lost 7 bases, J lost 4 bases, and 10 bases stayed unmatched. Germline V gene lookup returns CDR1 SQVTM and CDR2 ANQGSEA. There are 15 residues in the CDR3.

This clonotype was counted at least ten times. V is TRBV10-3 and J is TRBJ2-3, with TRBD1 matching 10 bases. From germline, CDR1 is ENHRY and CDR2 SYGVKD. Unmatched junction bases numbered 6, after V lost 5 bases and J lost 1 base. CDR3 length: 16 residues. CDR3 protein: CAISLGTGAGTDTQYF. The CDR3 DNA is TGTGCCATCAGTTTAGGGACAGGGGCAGGCACAGATACGCAGTATTTT.

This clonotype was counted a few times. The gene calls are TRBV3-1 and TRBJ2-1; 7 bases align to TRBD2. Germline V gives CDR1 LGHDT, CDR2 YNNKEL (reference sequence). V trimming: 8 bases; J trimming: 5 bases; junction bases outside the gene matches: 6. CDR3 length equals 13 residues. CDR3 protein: CASGAGLNNEQFF. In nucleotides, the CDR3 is TGTGCCAGCGGAGCGGGGTTGAACAATGAGCAGTTCTTC.

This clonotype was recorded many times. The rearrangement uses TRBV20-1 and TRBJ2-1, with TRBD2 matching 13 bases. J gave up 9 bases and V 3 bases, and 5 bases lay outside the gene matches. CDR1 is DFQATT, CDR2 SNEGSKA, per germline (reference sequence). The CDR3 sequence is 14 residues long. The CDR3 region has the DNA TGCAGTGCTAGCGGACTAGCGGGAGATGGTGAGCAGTTCTTC. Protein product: CSASGLAGDGEQFF.

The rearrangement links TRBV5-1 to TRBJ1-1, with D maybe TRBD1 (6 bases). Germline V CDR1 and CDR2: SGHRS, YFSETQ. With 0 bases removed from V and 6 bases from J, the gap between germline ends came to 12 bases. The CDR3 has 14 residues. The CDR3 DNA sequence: TGCGCCAGCAGCTTGGAGCAGGGGTACGCTGAAGCTTTCTTT. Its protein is CASSLEQGYAEAFF.

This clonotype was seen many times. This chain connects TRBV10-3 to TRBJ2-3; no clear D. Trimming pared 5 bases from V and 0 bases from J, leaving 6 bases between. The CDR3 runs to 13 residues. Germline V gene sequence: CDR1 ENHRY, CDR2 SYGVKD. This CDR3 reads CAISLTSTDTQYF. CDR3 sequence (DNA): TGTGCCATCAGTCTAACAAGCACAGATACGCAGTATTTT.

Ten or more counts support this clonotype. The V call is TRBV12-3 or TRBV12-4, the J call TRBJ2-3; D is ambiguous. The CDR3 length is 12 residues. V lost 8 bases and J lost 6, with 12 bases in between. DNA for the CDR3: TGTGCCAGCGCCCCCAGAATGGATACGCAGTATTTT. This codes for CASAPRMDTQYF.

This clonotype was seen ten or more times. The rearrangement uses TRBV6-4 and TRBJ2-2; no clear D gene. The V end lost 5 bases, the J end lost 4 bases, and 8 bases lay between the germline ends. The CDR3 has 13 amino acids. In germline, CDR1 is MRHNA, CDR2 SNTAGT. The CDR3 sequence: CASSWVPTGELFF. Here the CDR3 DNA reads TGTGCCAGCAGTTGGGTGCCCACCGGGGAGCTGTTTTTT.

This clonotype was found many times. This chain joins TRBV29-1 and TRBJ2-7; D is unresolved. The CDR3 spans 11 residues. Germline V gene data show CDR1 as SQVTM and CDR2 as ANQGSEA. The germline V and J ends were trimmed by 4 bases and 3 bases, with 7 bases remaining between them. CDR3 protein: CSVAKNYEQYF. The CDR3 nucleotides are TGCAGCGTTGCCAAAAACTACGAGCAGTACTTC.

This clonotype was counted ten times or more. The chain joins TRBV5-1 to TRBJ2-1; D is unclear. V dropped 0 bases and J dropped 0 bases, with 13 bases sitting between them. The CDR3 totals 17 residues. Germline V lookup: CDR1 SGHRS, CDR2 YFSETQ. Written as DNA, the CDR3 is TGCGCCAGCAGCTTGGTGCCCGACGTCGACTCCTACAATGAGCAGTTCTTC. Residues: CASSLVPDVDSYNEQFF. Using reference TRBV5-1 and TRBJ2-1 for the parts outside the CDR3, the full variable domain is KAGVTQTPRYLIKTRGQQVTLSCSPISGHRSVSWYQQTPGQGLQFLFEYFSETQRNKGNFPGRFSGRQFSNSRSEMNVSTLELGDSALYLCASSLVPDVDSYNEQFFGPGTRLTVL.

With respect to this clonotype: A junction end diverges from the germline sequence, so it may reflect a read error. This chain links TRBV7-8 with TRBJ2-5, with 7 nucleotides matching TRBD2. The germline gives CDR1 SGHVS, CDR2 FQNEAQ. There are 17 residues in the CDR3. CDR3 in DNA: TGTGCCAGCAGCTTAGCACGTCCGTGGGACTATAAAGAGACCCAGTCCTTC. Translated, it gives CASSLARPWDYKETQSF.

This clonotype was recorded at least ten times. CDR3 nucleotides: TGTGCCAGCAGCCTCGGGGTAGCGGGGACCTTCACCGGGGAGCTGTTTTTT. It is translated as CASSLGVAGTFTGELFF. The gene calls are TRBV3-1 and TRBJ2-2; 8 nucleotides line up with TRBD2. Trimming cost V 4 bases and J 4 bases; bases outside gene matches: 11. The CDR3 contains 17 residues. Germline CDR1 LGHDT, CDR2 YNNKEL (reference sequence).

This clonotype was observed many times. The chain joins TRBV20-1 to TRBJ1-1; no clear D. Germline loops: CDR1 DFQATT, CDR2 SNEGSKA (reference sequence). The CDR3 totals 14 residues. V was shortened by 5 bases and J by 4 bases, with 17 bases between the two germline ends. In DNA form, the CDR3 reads TGCAGTGCTGGCACAGTTATGGGAAGCACTGAAGCTTTCTTT. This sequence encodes CSAGTVMGSTEAFF.